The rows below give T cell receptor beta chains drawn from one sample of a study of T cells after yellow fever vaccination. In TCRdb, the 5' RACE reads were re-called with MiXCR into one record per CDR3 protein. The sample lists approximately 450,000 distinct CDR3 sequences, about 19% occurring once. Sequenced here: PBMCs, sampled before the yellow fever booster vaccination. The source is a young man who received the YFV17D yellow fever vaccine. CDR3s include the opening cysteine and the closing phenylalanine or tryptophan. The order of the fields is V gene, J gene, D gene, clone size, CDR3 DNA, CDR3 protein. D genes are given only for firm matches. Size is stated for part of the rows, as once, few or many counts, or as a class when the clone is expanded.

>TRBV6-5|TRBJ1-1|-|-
TGTGCCAGCAGTTACCGTTCGGTAATTGGACGGACTGAAGCTTTCTTT
CASSYRSVIGRTEAFF
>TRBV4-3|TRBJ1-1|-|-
TGCGCCAGCAGCCAAGAAGGCGCGTCTGAGTATACTGAAGCTTTCTTT
CASSQEGASEYTEAFF
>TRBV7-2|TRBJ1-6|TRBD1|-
TGTGCCAGCAGCTTAGGGGGGACAGCTCTCCACTTT
CASSLGGTALHF
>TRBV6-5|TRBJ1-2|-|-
TGTGCCAGCAGTTACTCAGGGGGACGGAGCAACTATGGCTACACCTTC
CASSYSGGRSNYGYTF
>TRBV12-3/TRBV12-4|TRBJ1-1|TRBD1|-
TGTGCCAGCAGTTTAAATCGGGACAGGGGCGGTGGGGGTACTGAAGCTTTCTTT
CASSLNRDRGGGGTEAFF
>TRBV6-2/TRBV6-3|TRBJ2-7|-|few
TGTGCCAGCAGTTACCGCCTCCGGGGCCCGCAGGCTACTTCCTACGAGCAGTACTTC
CASSYRLRGPQATSYEQYF
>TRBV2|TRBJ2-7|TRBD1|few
TGTGCCAGCAGTAAGACAGGGTACGAGCAGTACTTC
CASSKTGYEQYF
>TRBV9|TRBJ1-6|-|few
TGTGCCAGCAGCCGTCAGGGTCTTAGGTCCTATAATTCACCCCTCCACTTT
CASSRQGLRSYNSPLHF
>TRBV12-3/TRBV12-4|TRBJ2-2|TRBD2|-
TGTGCCAGCAGTCCCTTAGCGGGGGGGGACACCGGGGAGCTGTTTTTT
CASSPLAGGDTGELFF
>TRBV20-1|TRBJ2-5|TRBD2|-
TGCAGTGCTAACCTTCTCCTAGCGGGGGGTCAGGAGACCCAGTACTTC
CSANLLLAGGQETQYF
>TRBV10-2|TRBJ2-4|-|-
TGCGCCAGCATCCGAGGGGGTGAAAACATTCAGTACTTC
CASIRGGENIQYF
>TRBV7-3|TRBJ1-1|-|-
TGTGCCAGCAGCTTATGGTCCGGGTCCACTGAAGCTTTCTTT
CASSLWSGSTEAFF
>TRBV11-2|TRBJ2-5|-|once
TGTGCCAGCAGCTCCGCAGAAAAGGCCTTTGGAGAGACCCAGTACTTC
CASSSAEKAFGETQYF
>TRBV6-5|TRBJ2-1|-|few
TGTGCCAGCAGTTACTATCGGGCGCCCAATGAGCAGTTCTTC
CASSYYRAPNEQFF
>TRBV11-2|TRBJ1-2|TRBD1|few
TGTGCCAGCAGCCCCCTCGGACAGGAGTATGGCTACACCTTC
CASSPLGQEYGYTF
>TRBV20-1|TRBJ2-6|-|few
TGCAGTGCTAGTGCAGGGGCTAGTGGGGCCAACGTCCTGACTTTC
CSASAGASGANVLTF
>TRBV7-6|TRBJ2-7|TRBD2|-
TGTGCCAGCAGCAGCGGGACTAGCGGGGGAGGGGAGCAGTACTTC
CASSSGTSGGGEQYF
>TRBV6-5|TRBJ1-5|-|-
TGTGCCAGCAGTTACACAGGGAATCAGCCCCAGCATTTT
CASSYTGNQPQHF
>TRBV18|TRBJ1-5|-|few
TGTGCCAGCTCACCTGACAGGAGCAATCAGCCCCAGCATTTT
CASSPDRSNQPQHF
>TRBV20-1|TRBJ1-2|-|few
TGCAGTGCTAGAGGCAGGGCTGGCTACACCTTC
CSARGRAGYTF
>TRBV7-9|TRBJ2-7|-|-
TGTGCCGCAAGTCGGGGAAACGGGTACGAGCAGTACTTC
CAASRGNGYEQYF
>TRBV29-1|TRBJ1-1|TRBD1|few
TGCAGCGTTGGGACAGGTGAAGCTTTCTTT
CSVGTGEAFF